This TCR beta chain was sequenced in a study of T cell responses to AZD1222 COVID-19 vaccine. The CDR3 is 18 amino acids. Germline CDR1 is MNHEY and CDR2 is SVGEGT. V lost 1 base, J lost 9 bases, and 14 bases stayed unmatched. Of note for this clone: Its specificity is not known.

Here immunoSEQ multiplex PCR was the method, and the copy in TCRdb shows in-frame clones only, minus some. The sample lists 95,000 to 150,000 clones; 90% were seen once. Points from the study as a whole: Every sample of the repertoires postdated the peak T cell response.

The clonotype was recovered from an adult in good health. Material: peripheral blood, obtained on day 0 of AZD1222 vaccination. This chain uses TRBV6-2 or TRBV6-3 with TRBJ2-1, with 11 bases aligning to TRBD2. CDR3 in DNA: TGTGCCAGCAGTTACTTTGGCCCACGACTAGCGGGAAATGGTGAGCAGTTCTTC. Protein sequence: CASSYFGPRLAGNGEQFF.